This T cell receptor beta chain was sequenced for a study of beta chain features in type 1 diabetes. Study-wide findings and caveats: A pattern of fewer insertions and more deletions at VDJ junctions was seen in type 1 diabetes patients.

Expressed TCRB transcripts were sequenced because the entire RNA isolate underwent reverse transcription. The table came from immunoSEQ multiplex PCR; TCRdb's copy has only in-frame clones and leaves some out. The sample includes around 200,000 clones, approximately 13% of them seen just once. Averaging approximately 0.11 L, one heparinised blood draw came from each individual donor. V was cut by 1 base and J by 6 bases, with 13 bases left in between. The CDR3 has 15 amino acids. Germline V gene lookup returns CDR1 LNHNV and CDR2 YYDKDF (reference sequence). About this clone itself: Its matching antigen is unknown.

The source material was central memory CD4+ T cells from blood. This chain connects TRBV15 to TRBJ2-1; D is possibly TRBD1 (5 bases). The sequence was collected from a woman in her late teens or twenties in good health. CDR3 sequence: CATSRAVPQGNEQFF. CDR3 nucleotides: TGTGCCACCAGCAGAGCTGTCCCCCAGGGCAATGAGCAGTTCTTC.